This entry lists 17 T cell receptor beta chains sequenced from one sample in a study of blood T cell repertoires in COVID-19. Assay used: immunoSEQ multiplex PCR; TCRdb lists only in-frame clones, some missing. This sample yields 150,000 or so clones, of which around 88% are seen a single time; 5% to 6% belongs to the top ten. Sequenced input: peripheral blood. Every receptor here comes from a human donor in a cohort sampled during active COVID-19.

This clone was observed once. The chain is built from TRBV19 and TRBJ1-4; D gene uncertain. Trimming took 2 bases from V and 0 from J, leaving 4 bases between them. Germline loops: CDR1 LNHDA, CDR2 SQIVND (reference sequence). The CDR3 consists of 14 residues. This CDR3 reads CASSIHSTNEKLFF. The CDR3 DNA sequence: TGTGCCAGTAGTATACATTCAACTAATGAAAAACTGTTTTTT.

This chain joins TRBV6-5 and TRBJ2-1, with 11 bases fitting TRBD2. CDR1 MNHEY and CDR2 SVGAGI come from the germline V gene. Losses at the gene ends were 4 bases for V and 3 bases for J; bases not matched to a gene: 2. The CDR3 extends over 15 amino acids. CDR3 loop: CASSFGTSGYNEQFF. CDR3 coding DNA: TGTGCCAGCAGTTTTGGGACTAGCGGCTACAATGAGCAGTTCTTC.

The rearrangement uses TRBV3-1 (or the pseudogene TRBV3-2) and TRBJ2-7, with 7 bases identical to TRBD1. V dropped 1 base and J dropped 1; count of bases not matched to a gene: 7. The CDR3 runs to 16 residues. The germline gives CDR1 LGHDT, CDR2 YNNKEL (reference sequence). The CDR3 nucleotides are TGTGCCAGCAGCCAAGCCGGGACAGTTAAATCCTACGAGCAGTACTTC. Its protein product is CASSQAGTVKSYEQYF.

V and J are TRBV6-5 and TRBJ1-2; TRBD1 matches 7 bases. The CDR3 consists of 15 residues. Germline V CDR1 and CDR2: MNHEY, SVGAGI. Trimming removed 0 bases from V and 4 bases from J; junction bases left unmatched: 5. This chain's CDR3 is CASSYSQGGLYGYTF. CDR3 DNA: TGTGCCAGCAGTTACTCTCAGGGGGGACTCTATGGCTACACCTTC.

Written as DNA, the CDR3 is TGCGCCAGCAGCAAACAGGGGGGCGGTAAATACTCTGGAAACACCATATATTTT. Translation: CASSKQGGGKYSGNTIYF. The genes are TRBV5-1 and TRBJ1-3, with TRBD1 matching 8 bases. J was trimmed by 0 bases and V by 4 bases; bases with no gene match: 12. CDR3 length: 18 amino acids. The germline V gene has CDR1 SGHRS and CDR2 YFSETQ. The full variable domain, rest sourced from reference TRBV5-1 and TRBJ1-3, is KAGVTQTPRYLIKTRGQQVTLSCSPISGHRSVSWYQQTPGQGLQFLFEYFSETQRNKGNFPGRFSGRQFSNSRSEMNVSTLELGDSALYLCASSKQGGGKYSGNTIYFGEGSWLTVV.

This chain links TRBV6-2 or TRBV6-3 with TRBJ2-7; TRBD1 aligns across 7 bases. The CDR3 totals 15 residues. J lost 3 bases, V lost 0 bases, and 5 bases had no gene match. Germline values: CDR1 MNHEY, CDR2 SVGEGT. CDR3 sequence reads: CASSYSPGQLYEQYF. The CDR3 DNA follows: TGTGCCAGCAGTTACTCGCCGGGACAGCTCTACGAGCAGTACTTC.

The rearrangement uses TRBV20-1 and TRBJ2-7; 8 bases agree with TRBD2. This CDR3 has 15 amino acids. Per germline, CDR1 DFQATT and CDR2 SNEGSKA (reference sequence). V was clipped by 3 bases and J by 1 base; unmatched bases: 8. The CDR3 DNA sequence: TGCAGTGCTAGTTTTATAGCGGGGAGGTCCTACGAGCAGTACTTC. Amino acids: CSASFIAGRSYEQYF.

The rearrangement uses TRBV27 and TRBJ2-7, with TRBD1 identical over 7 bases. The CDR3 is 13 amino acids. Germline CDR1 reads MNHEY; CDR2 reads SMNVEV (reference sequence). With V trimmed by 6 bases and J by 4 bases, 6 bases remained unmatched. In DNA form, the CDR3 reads TGTGCCAGCAGACCTGGGACAGCTTACGAGCAGTACTTC. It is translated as CASRPGTAYEQYF.

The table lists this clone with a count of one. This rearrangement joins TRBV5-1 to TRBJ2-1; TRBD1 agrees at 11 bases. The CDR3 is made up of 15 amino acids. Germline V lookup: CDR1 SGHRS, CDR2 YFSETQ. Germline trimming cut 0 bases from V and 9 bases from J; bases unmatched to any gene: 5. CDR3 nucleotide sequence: TGCGCCAGCAGCTTGGATGGACAGGGGGCGTTTGAGCAGTTCTTC. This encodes CASSLDGQGAFEQFF.

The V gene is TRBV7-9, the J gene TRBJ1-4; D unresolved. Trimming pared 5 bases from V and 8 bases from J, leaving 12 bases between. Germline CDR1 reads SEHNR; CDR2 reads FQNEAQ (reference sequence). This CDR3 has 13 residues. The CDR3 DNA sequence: TGTGCCAGCAGCGATCGAGGTAACGAAAAACTGTTTTTT. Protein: CASSDRGNEKLFF.

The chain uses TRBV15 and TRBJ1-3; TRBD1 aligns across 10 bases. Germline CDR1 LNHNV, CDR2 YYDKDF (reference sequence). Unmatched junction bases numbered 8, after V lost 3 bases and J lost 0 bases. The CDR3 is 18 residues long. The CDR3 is CATSSVRQGALSGNTIYF. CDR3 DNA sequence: TGTGCCACCAGCAGTGTTAGACAGGGGGCCCTCTCTGGAAACACCATATATTTT.

The CDR3 DNA is TGTGCCAGCAGTCTAGGGGGACAGAATTACAATGAGCAGTTCTTC. Translation gives CASSLGGQNYNEQFF. This chain uses TRBV28 with TRBJ2-1, with 7 bases matching TRBD1. Germline lookup yields CDR1 MDHEN and CDR2 SYDVKM. Trimming at V came to 5 bases and at J to 4 bases, leaving 8 bases not matched to a gene. The CDR3 runs to 15 residues.

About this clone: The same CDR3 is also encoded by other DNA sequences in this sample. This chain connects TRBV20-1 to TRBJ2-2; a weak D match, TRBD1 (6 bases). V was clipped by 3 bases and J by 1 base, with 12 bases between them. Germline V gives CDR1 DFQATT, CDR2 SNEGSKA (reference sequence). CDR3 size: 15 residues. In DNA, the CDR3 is TGCAGTGCTAGTGTGGGGGCGGGGAACACCGGGGAGCTGTTTTTT. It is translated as CSASVGAGNTGELFF.

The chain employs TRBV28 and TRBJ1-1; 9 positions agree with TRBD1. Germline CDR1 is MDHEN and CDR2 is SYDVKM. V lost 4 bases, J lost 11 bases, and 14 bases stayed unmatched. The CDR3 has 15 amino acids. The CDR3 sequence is CASSSPGTGRSGAFF. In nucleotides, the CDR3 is TGTGCCAGCAGTTCCCCCGGGACAGGGAGGTCTGGGGCTTTCTTT.

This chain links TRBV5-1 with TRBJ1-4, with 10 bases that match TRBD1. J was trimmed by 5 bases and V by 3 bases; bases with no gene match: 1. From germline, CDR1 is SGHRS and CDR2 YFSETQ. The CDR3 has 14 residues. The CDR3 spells CASSSTGGNEKLFF. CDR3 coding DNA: TGCGCCAGCAGCTCGACAGGGGGCAATGAAAAACTGTTTTTT.

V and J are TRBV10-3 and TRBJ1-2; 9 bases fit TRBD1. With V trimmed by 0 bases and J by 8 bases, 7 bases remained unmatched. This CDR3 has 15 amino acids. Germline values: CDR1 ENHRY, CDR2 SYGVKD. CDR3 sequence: CAISESLGTGGGYTF. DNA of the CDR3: TGTGCCATCAGTGAGTCTTTAGGCACAGGGGGCGGCTACACCTTC.

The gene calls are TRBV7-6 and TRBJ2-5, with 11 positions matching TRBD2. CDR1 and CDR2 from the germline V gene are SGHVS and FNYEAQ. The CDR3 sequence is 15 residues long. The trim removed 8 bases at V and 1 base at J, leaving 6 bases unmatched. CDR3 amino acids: CASHPGTSGQETQYF. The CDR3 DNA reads TGTGCCAGCCACCCTGGGACTAGCGGCCAAGAGACCCAGTACTTC.